This TCR beta chain appears in the sequencing data of a study of shared T cell receptors in the human thymus. This clone was detected only once. The germline V gene has CDR1 LNHDA and CDR2 SQIVND (reference sequence). The CDR3 has 18 residues. J lost 1 base, V lost 5 bases, and 11 bases had no gene match. Here immunoSEQ multiplex PCR was the method, and the copy in TCRdb shows in-frame clones only, minus some. This sample yields 700,000 or so clones, of which over 75% are seen a single time; 0.0095% to 0.011% belongs to the top ten. In addition, the sample was reused for a study of human thymus T cells. As that study records: It was from resections taken during corrective heart surgery that the thymus tissue came. A high degree of thymic repertoire overlap among unrelated individuals was reported in related research.

This TCR derives from a girl under three years old with a congenital heart defect. The material sequenced was thymocytes. The chain couples TRBV19 to TRBJ1-1; 12 positions agree with TRBD1. CDR3 DNA sequence: TGTGCCAGTAGTCCGGCGGGACAGGGGGCTTACAAGAACACTGAAGCTTTCTTT. This translates into CASSPAGQGAYKNTEAFF.